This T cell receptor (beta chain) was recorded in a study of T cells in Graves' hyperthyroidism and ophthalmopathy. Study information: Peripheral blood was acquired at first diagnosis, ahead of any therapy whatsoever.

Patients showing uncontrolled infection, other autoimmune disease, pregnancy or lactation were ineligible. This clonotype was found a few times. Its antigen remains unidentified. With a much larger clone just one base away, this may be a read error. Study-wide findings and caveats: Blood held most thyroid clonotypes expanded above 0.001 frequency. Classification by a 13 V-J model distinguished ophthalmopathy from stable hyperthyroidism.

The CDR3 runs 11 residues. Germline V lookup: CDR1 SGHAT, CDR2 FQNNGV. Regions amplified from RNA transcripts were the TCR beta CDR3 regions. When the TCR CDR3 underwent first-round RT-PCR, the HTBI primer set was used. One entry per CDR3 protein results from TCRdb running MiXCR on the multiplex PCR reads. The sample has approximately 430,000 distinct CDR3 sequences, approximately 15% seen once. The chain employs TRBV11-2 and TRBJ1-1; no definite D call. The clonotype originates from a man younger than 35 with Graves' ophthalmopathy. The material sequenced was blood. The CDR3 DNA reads TGTGCCAGCGGCTTAATGTCTGAAGCTTTCTTT. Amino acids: CASGLMSEAFF.